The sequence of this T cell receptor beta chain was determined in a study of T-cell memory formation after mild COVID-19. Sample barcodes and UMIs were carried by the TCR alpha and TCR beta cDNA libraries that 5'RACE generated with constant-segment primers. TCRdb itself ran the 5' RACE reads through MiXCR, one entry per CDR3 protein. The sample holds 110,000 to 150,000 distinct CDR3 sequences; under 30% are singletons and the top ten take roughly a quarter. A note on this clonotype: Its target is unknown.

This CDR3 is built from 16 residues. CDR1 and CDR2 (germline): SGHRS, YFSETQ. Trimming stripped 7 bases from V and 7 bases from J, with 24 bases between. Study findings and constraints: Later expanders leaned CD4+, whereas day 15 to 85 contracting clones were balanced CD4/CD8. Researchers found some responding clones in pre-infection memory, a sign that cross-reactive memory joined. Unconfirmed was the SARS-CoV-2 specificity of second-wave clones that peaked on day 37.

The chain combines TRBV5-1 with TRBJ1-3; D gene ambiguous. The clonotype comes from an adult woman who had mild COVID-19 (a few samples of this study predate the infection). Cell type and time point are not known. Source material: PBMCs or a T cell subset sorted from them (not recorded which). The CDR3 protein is CASSETAEDLANTIYF. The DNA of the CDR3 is TGCGCCAGCTCTGAGACTGCGGAGGATCTGGCGAACACCATATATTTT. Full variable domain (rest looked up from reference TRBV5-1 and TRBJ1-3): KAGVTQTPRYLIKTRGQQVTLSCSPISGHRSVSWYQQTPGQGLQFLFEYFSETQRNKGNFPGRFSGRQFSNSRSEMNVSTLELGDSALYLCASSETAEDLANTIYFGEGSWLTVV.